This T cell receptor beta chain emerged from a study of cytomegalovirus exposure and HLA in healthy donors. Study-wide points: Researchers left out some V segments, among them TRBV6-2 and TRBV6-3, as indistinguishable.

The CDR3 contains 16 residues. After removal of 2 bases from V and 0 bases from J, the junction contained 3 bases not matched to a gene. Germline values: CDR1 GTSNPN, CDR2 SVGIG (reference sequence). With 60 Vbeta and 13 Jbeta primers, the PCR was carried out. Profiled with immunoSEQ multiplex PCR; TCRdb holds only in-frame clones, not every one. The sample lists 100,000 to 150,000 clones, about three quarters occurring once. As to this clone: Its antigen remains unknown.

The V call is TRBV30, the J call TRBJ1-4; 10 nucleotides agree with TRBD1. The sample consisted of PBMCs. This receptor was taken from a woman younger than 35 in good health and CMV-seronegative. CDR3 residues: CAWSTGQGTTNEKLFF. DNA for the CDR3: TGTGCCTGGAGTACGGGACAGGGGACAACTAATGAAAAACTGTTTTTT.